These 22 T cell receptor beta chains originate from one sample sequenced in a study of blood T cell repertoires in COVID-19. Some clones are missing from TCRdb's copy, which holds only in-frame ones; the method was immunoSEQ multiplex PCR. The repertoire has about 160,000 clones, 70% to 85% of them found once; the top ten carry approximately 6.9%. Sequences were obtained from peripheral blood. The receptor set was obtained from a man older than 75 with COVID-19, enrolled during active disease.

This chain uses TRBV5-1 with TRBJ2-7; the D gene is possibly TRBD2 (6 bases). Looked up from germline, CDR1 is SGHRS and CDR2 is YFSETQ. The CDR3 has 14 residues. V lost 4 bases to trimming and J lost 6 bases, with 17 bases between them. The CDR3 sequence is CASSAGPLGSEQYF. CDR3 DNA: TGCGCCAGCAGCGCGGGACCACTAGGCTCCGAGCAGTACTTC.

V and J are TRBV6-1 and TRBJ1-1, with no clear D. The germline V gene has CDR1 MNHNS and CDR2 SASEGT. This CDR3 spans 17 amino acids. Trimming pared 0 bases from V and 6 bases from J, leaving 20 bases between. Written as DNA, the CDR3 is TGTGCCAGCAGTGAAGCGATCGGTTCCCGGGGAGAGCCTGAAGCTTTCTTT. Translating it yields CASSEAIGSRGEPEAFF.

The rearrangement links TRBV6-5 to TRBJ2-7; 9 bases fit TRBD1. Germline CDR1 reads MNHEY; CDR2 reads SVGAGI. The CDR3 has 15 residues. Germline trimming cut 9 bases from V and 3 bases from J; bases unmatched to any gene: 12. In nucleotides, the CDR3 is TGTGCCAGTATGATAGTAGGGACAGGGTTCTACGAGCAGTACTTC. Its translation is CASMIVGTGFYEQYF.

The rearrangement links TRBV18 to TRBJ2-1, with D possibly matching TRBD1 (6 bases). The germline V gene encodes CDR1 KGHSH and CDR2 LQKENI. V was trimmed by 4 bases and J by 0 bases, leaving 10 bases between them. The CDR3 loop spans 15 amino acids. CDR3 loop: CASSLGAPSYNEQFF. The CDR3, as DNA: TGTGCCAGCTCACTGGGGGCCCCCTCCTACAATGAGCAGTTCTTC.

By share, this clone ranks as medium-sized (0.01 to 0.1%). The genes are TRBV6-1 and TRBJ1-2; possible D gene TRBD1, 6 bases. Germline assignment: CDR1 MNHNS and CDR2 SASEGT. The CDR3 length is 14 residues. With 3 bases removed from V and 4 bases from J, the gap between germline ends came to 12 bases. Written as DNA, the CDR3 is TGTGCCAGCAGTGACCGGACAGCTTCCTATGGCTACACCTTC. This gives the protein CASSDRTASYGYTF.

There are a few counts of this clone. The chain has TRBV18 and TRBJ1-6; 7 bases fit TRBD1. Germline CDR1 and CDR2: KGHSH and LQKENI. After removal of 5 bases from V and 5 bases from J, the junction contained 6 bases not matched to a gene. The length of the CDR3 is 15 residues. The CDR3 protein is CASSDGQANNSPLHF. The CDR3 DNA sequence: TGTGCCAGCTCAGACGGACAGGCCAATAATTCACCCCTCCACTTT. The full variable domain, its missing parts supplied by reference TRBV18 and TRBJ1-6, is NAGVMQNPRHLVRRRGQEARLRCSPMKGHSHVYWYRQLPEEGLKFMVYLQKENIIDESGMPKERFSAEFPKEGPSILRIQQVVRGDSAAYFCASSDGQANNSPLHFGNGTRLTVT.

This clone was picked up a small number of times. This rearrangement joins TRBV18 to TRBJ2-1, with 10 nucleotides matching TRBD2. The CDR3 consists of 15 residues. Germline loops: CDR1 KGHSH, CDR2 LQKENI. V was clipped by 0 bases and J by 8 bases; unmatched bases: 4. CDR3 amino acids: CASSPPMLAGDEQFF. The CDR3 DNA follows: TGTGCCAGCTCACCACCTATGCTAGCGGGGGATGAGCAGTTCTTC.

The chain has TRBV4-1 and TRBJ1-5, with 9 bases that match TRBD1. Germline lookup yields CDR1 MGHRA and CDR2 YSYEKL. Germline trimming cut 4 bases from V and 0 bases from J; bases unmatched to any gene: 4. This CDR3 has 16 residues. CDR3 sequence reads: CASSPGQGYSNQPQHF. The CDR3 DNA is TGCGCCAGCAGCCCGGGACAGGGTTATAGCAATCAGCCCCAGCATTTT.

The chain recombines TRBV27 with TRBJ2-5; TRBD1 is a possible D gene (6 bases). Germline CDR1 is MNHEY and CDR2 is SMNVEV (reference sequence). This CDR3 is built from 13 residues. Trimming cost V 4 bases and J 4 bases, with 10 bases left between them. The DNA of the CDR3 is TGTGCCAGCAGTTCACAGGGCCGAGAGACCCAGTACTTC. Translation: CASSSQGRETQYF.

The chain links TRBV9 to TRBJ2-1, with 10 bases fitting TRBD2. V was clipped by 0 bases and J by 3 bases; unmatched bases: 6. Germline assignment: CDR1 SGDLS and CDR2 YYNGEE. The CDR3 contains 17 residues. This CDR3 is CASSVGSGGASYNEQFF. The CDR3 region has the DNA TGTGCCAGCAGCGTAGGAAGCGGGGGGGCCAGCTACAATGAGCAGTTCTTC.

The gene calls are TRBV6-5 and TRBJ1-4, with TRBD1 as a possible D gene (5 bases). Trimming took 9 bases from V and 0 from J, leaving 11 bases between them. This CDR3 region has 14 residues. The germline gives CDR1 MNHEY, CDR2 SVGAGI. The CDR3 DNA reads TGTGCCAGTGTATCGGGGGCAACTAATGAAAAACTGTTTTTT. Protein: CASVSGATNEKLFF.

This sequence joins TRBV2 and TRBJ1-4; TRBD1 aligns across 9 bases. Losses at the gene ends were 6 bases for V and 12 bases for J; bases not matched to a gene: 11. CDR3 size: 14 residues. The germline V gene has CDR1 SNHLY and CDR2 FYNNEI. For the CDR3, the DNA is TGTGCCAGCAGATCGGACAGGGGAGGGTTGGAACTGTTTTTT. Translation: CASRSDRGGLELFF.

The table lists this clone with a count of one. The chain couples TRBV7-8 to TRBJ2-7; 10 bases match TRBD1. Trimming cost V 4 bases and J 2 bases; bases outside gene matches: 2. Germline V gene sequence: CDR1 SGHVS, CDR2 FQNEAQ. The CDR3 extends over 14 amino acids. CDR3 residues: CASSWDRGPYEQYF. CDR3 DNA sequence: TGTGCCAGCAGCTGGGACAGGGGACCCTACGAGCAGTACTTC.

This chain joins TRBV9 and TRBJ2-2; 11 bases line up with TRBD1. Per the germline V gene, CDR1 is SGDLS and CDR2 is YYNGEE. This CDR3 has 17 residues. J lost 5 bases, V lost 2 bases, and 8 bases had no gene match. CDR3 bases: TGTGCCAGCAGCGTTTCACTCGGACAGGGGGCAACCGGGGAGCTGTTTTTT. This encodes CASSVSLGQGATGELFF.

The rearrangement links TRBV2 to TRBJ2-1, with D possibly being TRBD2 (5 bases). Trimming took 3 bases from V and 7 from J, leaving 10 bases between them. Per germline, CDR1 SNHLY and CDR2 FYNNEI. CDR3 length: 13 residues. CDR3 DNA sequence: TGTGCCAGCAGTGAGGTAGCGTTGAATGAGCAGTTCTTC. The encoded protein is CASSEVALNEQFF.

The chain has TRBV5-4 and TRBJ2-5; 7 bases agree with TRBD1. Germline V lookup: CDR1 SGHNT, CDR2 YYREEE (reference sequence). The CDR3 consists of 15 residues. Trimming took 3 bases from V and 2 from J; bases not matched to a gene: 7. In DNA, the CDR3 is TGTGCCAGCAGCTCTGGACGACAGGGACAAGAGACCCAGTACTTC. Amino acids: CASSSGRQGQETQYF.

The genes are TRBV28 and TRBJ1-6; maybe TRBD1 (6 bases). Germline V CDR1 and CDR2: MDHEN, SYDVKM. V shed 4 bases and J shed 4 bases, with 11 bases lying between them. CDR3 length: 15 residues. For the CDR3, the DNA is TGTGCCAGCAGTTCAACAGGGATTTATAATTCACCCCTCCACTTT. It is translated as CASSSTGIYNSPLHF.

This clone was observed once. The rearrangement uses TRBV6-1 and TRBJ1-2; 8 bases map to TRBD1. J gave up 0 bases and V 2 bases, and 8 bases lay outside the gene matches. The germline gives CDR1 MNHNS, CDR2 SASEGT. The CDR3 totals 17 residues. The DNA for the CDR3 is TGTGCCAGCAGTGAACGTCGACAGGGGTTAGCTAACTATGGCTACACCTTC. Translating gives CASSERRQGLANYGYTF.

This clone was observed once. The chain has TRBV19 and TRBJ1-2; 8 bases are a match to TRBD1. The CDR3 is 14 amino acids. Germline V lookup: CDR1 LNHDA, CDR2 SQIVND (reference sequence). V lost 3 bases, J lost 4 bases, and 4 bases stayed unmatched. Written as DNA, the CDR3 is TGTGCCAGTAGTATTGGGACAGGTGCCTATGGCTACACCTTC. Protein sequence: CASSIGTGAYGYTF. Full variable domain (rest looked up from reference TRBV19 and TRBJ1-2): DGGITQSPKYLFRKEGQNVTLSCEQNLNHDAMYWYRQDPGQGLRLIYYSQIVNDFQKGDIAEGYSVSREKKESFPLTVTSAQKNPTAFYLCASSIGTGAYGYTFGSGTRLTVV.

V gene TRBV9 combines with J gene TRBJ2-3; the match to TRBD1 covers 9 bases. The CDR3 contains 14 residues. The germline V gene has CDR1 SGDLS and CDR2 YYNGEE. The ends lost 2 bases at V and 4 bases at J; junction bases unmatched: 2. The CDR3 DNA sequence: TGTGCCAGCAGCGTGGGACAGGGCTCAGATACGCAGTATTTT. This translates into CASSVGQGSDTQYF.

J is TRBJ1-3 and V is TRBV5-1, with 9 nucleotides matching TRBD1. Germline CDR1 reads SGHRS; CDR2 reads YFSETQ. This CDR3 spans 17 amino acids. The J segment lost 0 bases and the V segment lost 1 base, leaving 5 bases of the junction unmatched. The CDR3 DNA follows: TGCGCCAGCAGCTTGTTGGGACAGGGATCCTCTGGAAACACCATATATTTT. It is translated as CASSLLGQGSSGNTIYF.

The CDR3 nucleotides are TGCGCCAGCAGCTTCGGACAGGGCTCTAACTATGGCTACACCTTC. Protein: CASSFGQGSNYGYTF. The V gene is TRBV5-1, the J gene TRBJ1-2; 8 bases align to TRBD1. Germline V gene data show CDR1 as SGHRS and CDR2 as YFSETQ. V was clipped by 2 bases and J by 0 bases; unmatched bases: 3. The CDR3 loop spans 15 amino acids.